The clone carrying this TCR beta chain has only a few counts. CDR1 is DFQATT and CDR2 is SNEGSKA in the germline V gene (reference sequence). This CDR3 region has 16 residues. Trimming removed 0 bases at V and 2 bases at J, with 17 bases between. The library targeted TCRbeta and was prepared with unique molecular identifiers. Each CDR3 protein gets one entry after TCRdb re-called the PCR reads with MiXCR. The sample carries 210,000 or so distinct CDR3 sequences, 8% to 10% recorded once. This record belongs to a study of T-cell reconstitution after alpha-beta-depleted transplantation in children. This sample comprised PBMCs from the stem cell graft donor, obtained from the stem cell graft. This clonotype originated in a human donor who donated a stem cell graft to a child with acute lymphoblastic leukemia. The rearrangement uses TRBV20-1 and TRBJ2-7, with a tentative D call TRBD2 (6 bases). The CDR3 here is CSARDPAGHHPYEQYF. CDR3 DNA sequence: TGCAGTGCTAGAGATCCGGCGGGGCACCATCCCTACGAGCAGTACTTC.